These 18 T cell receptor beta chains share one sample of origin, sequenced in a study of monozygotic twins with cystic fibrosis. Clones were sequenced by immunoSEQ multiplex PCR, and TCRdb holds only the in-frame ones, with some missing. The sample includes tens of thousands of clones, about 96% of them seen just once. Sequencing was done on a sample of blood. These receptors were obtained from a girl aged 2 to 10 with cystic fibrosis.

V gene TRBV6-5 combines with J gene TRBJ2-2; D is ambiguous. Trimming took 7 bases from V and 3 from J, leaving 6 bases between them. The CDR3 is 12 residues long. CDR1 and CDR2 (germline): MNHEY, SVGAGI. The CDR3 spells CASIQDTGELFF. Written as DNA, the CDR3 is TGTGCCAGCATTCAGGACACCGGGGAGCTGTTTTTT.

J is TRBJ2-7 and V is TRBV5-1; D gene ambiguous. The CDR3 runs to 13 residues. Trimming left V 0 bases short and J 2 bases short, with 6 bases between. Looked up from germline, CDR1 is SGHRS and CDR2 is YFSETQ. The CDR3: CASSLVMPYEQYF. The CDR3 coding sequence is TGCGCCAGCAGCTTGGTGATGCCCTACGAGCAGTACTTC.

The chain has TRBV2 and TRBJ2-1; D is ambiguous. Trimming stripped 6 bases from V and 7 bases from J, with 16 bases between. Germline V gives CDR1 SNHLY, CDR2 FYNNEI. The CDR3 loop spans 14 amino acids. In DNA form, the CDR3 reads TGTGCCAGCAGCGTTATCCGGTTCGAGAATGAGCAGTTCTTC. This sequence encodes CASSVIRFENEQFF.

This chain connects TRBV6-5 to TRBJ2-7; 8 bases are shared with TRBD2. This CDR3 has 13 residues. Germline V lookup: CDR1 MNHEY, CDR2 SVGAGI. J gave up 4 bases and V 8 bases, and 7 bases lay outside the gene matches. Written as DNA, the CDR3 is TGTGCCAGCCAAATTAGCGGGACTTACGAGCAGTACTTC. Its translation: CASQISGTYEQYF.

The chain uses TRBV2 and TRBJ2-5; 9 bases map to TRBD2. CDR1 SNHLY and CDR2 FYNNEI come from the germline V gene. V trimming: 4 bases; J trimming: 0 bases; junction bases outside the gene matches: 6. The CDR3 has 16 residues. The CDR3 sequence: CASSGAREGYQETQYF. The CDR3 region has the DNA TGTGCCAGCAGTGGGGCGCGGGAGGGGTACCAAGAGACCCAGTACTTC.

This clone appeared once. The chain uses TRBV19 and TRBJ1-5; possibly TRBD1 for D (5 bases). The germline gives CDR1 LNHDA, CDR2 SQIVND (reference sequence). The CDR3 has 17 residues. Trimming stripped 0 bases from V and 5 bases from J, with 17 bases between. CDR3 in amino acids: CASSIDPREPLHQPQHF. CDR3 bases: TGTGCCAGTAGTATAGATCCCAGGGAGCCTTTGCATCAGCCCCAGCATTTT.

The J gene is TRBJ2-6, the V gene TRBV5-4, with D unresolved. Trimming left V 2 bases short and J 2 bases short, with 8 bases between. In germline, CDR1 is SGHNT, CDR2 YYREEE (reference sequence). This CDR3 spans 15 amino acids. The CDR3 loop reads CASSFGGPGANVLTF. DNA for the CDR3: TGTGCCAGCAGCTTCGGCGGACCTGGGGCCAACGTCCTGACTTTC. Variable domain in full (rest from reference TRBV5-4 and TRBJ2-6): ETGVTQSPTHLIKTRGQQVTLRCSSQSGHNTVSWYQQALGQGPQFIFQYYREEENGRGNFPPRFSGLQFPNYSSELNVNALELDDSALYLCASSFGGPGANVLTFGAGSRLTVL.

For this clone: It is unclear where the CDR3 begins or ends on the DNA, so no DNA is shown, and the CDR3 is as TCRdb lists it. The V gene is TRBV28, the J gene TRBJ1-5. CDR1 and CDR2 from the germline V gene are MDHEN and SYDVKM. The CDR3 is 16 residues long, counting both termini. CDR3 sequence reads: CASSSSGGQGNQPQHF.

This rearrangement joins TRBV5-1 to TRBJ2-4; 10 positions match TRBD2. The CDR3 totals 16 residues. The germline V gene encodes CDR1 SGHRS and CDR2 YFSETQ. V was clipped by 0 bases and J by 7 bases; unmatched bases: 7. In DNA, the CDR3 is TGCGCCAGCAGCTTGGGGACTAGCGGACTATCGAACATTCAGTACTTC. It yields the protein CASSLGTSGLSNIQYF.

The chain couples TRBV7-9 to TRBJ2-7; D perhaps matches TRBD2 (6 bases). The CDR3 has 15 residues. Germline CDR1 reads SEHNR; CDR2 reads FQNEAQ (reference sequence). V lost 0 bases, J lost 6 bases, and 15 bases lay in between. The CDR3 sequence is CASSLAEGLFVEQYF. The DNA for the CDR3 is TGTGCCAGCAGCTTAGCGGAGGGGCTGTTCGTCGAGCAGTACTTC.

The chain couples TRBV7-8 to TRBJ2-1, with 13 bases that match TRBD2. J was trimmed by 8 bases and V by 6 bases; bases with no gene match: 7. Germline V gene data show CDR1 as SGHVS and CDR2 as FQNEAQ. The CDR3 runs to 15 residues. The CDR3 nucleotides read TGTGCCAGCAGATCGGGACTAGCGGGAACGTATGAGCAGTTCTTC. Translating it yields CASRSGLAGTYEQFF.

The rearrangement uses TRBV7-9 and TRBJ1-4; D gene ambiguous. CDR1 and CDR2 (germline): SEHNR, FQNEAQ (reference sequence). The CDR3 covers 15 residues. The V end lost 2 bases, the J end lost 3 bases, and 10 bases lay between the germline ends. The CDR3 here is CASSLRDLANEKLFF. The CDR3 nucleotides are TGTGCCAGCAGCTTAAGGGATTTAGCTAATGAAAAACTGTTTTTT.

The V and J genes are TRBV6-1 and TRBJ2-3; D gene ambiguous. V was pared by 2 bases and J by 5 bases, with 5 bases between. Germline V gene lookup returns CDR1 MNHNS and CDR2 SASEGT. This CDR3 spans 12 amino acids. CDR3 nucleotides: TGTGCCAGCAGTGAATTGGGAGATACGCAGTATTTT. Translated: CASSELGDTQYF.

The V gene is TRBV10-3, the J gene TRBJ2-3, with 7 bases fitting TRBD2. CDR3 length: 13 amino acids. The germline gives CDR1 ENHRY, CDR2 SYGVKD. V shed 7 bases, J shed 6 bases, and the junction held 7 bases outside the gene matches. DNA of the CDR3: TGTGCCATCAAGGGGAGGGAGTATGATACGCAGTATTTT. Residues: CAIKGREYDTQYF.

The genes are TRBV10-3 and TRBJ2-5; D perhaps matches TRBD2 (6 bases). This CDR3 has 15 residues. Germline-derived CDR1 and CDR2 are ENHRY and SYGVKD. V gave up 6 bases and J gave up 5 bases, with 19 bases separating them. CDR3 in amino acids: CAIRSGTGGEETQYF. The CDR3 bases are TGTGCCATCAGATCGGGGACTGGAGGAGAGGAGACCCAGTACTTC.

This clone was observed a single time. For the CDR3, the DNA is TGTGCCAGCAGCCCCCCATACCAGACAGTGAACACTGAAGCTTTCTTT. This translates into CASSPPYQTVNTEAFF. The chain joins TRBV6-6 to TRBJ1-1; weak D call: TRBD1 (5 bases). CDR3 length: 16 amino acids. Germline V gene lookup returns CDR1 MNHNY and CDR2 SVGAGI (reference sequence). V was pared by 6 bases and J by 0 bases, with 17 bases between.

The chain links TRBV27 to TRBJ2-1, with 8 bases lining up with TRBD2. The CDR3 has 15 residues. V lost 5 bases, J lost 4 bases, and 7 bases stayed unmatched. Per germline, CDR1 MNHEY and CDR2 SMNVEV (reference sequence). DNA for the CDR3: TGTGCCAGCAGTCCCCTTGCGGGAGGATACAATGAGCAGTTCTTC. Protein sequence: CASSPLAGGYNEQFF.

The chain carries TRBV12-5 and TRBJ2-7; a possible D gene is TRBD2 (6 bases). The CDR3 is made up of 10 amino acids. The germline CDR1 and CDR2 sequences are LGHNT and FRNRAP. Trimming took 10 bases from V and 7 from J, leaving 11 bases between them. Written as DNA, the CDR3 is TGTGCTACCGCGGGGTCGGAGCAGTACTTC. This encodes CATAGSEQYF.